A single sample gave rise to the 10 T cell receptor beta chains below, sequenced in a study of blood T cell repertoires in COVID-19. Here immunoSEQ multiplex PCR was the method, and the copy in TCRdb shows in-frame clones only, minus some. The repertoire holds around 280,000 clones, 85% to 90% seen once, with around 11% in the top ten. Sequencing input: peripheral blood. These receptors originate from a woman aged 25 to 39 with COVID-19, enrolled during active disease.

The rearrangement links TRBV11-3 to TRBJ2-2; D unclear. Germline values: CDR1 SGHNT, CDR2 YENEEA. The V gene lost 0 bases and the J gene lost 3 bases, with 11 bases spanning the gap. The CDR3 is 16 residues long. The CDR3: CASSLDGFRDTGELFF. The CDR3, as DNA: TGTGCCAGCAGCTTAGACGGTTTCCGGGACACCGGGGAGCTGTTTTTT.

The chain joins TRBV19 to TRBJ1-1; 9 bases align to TRBD1. V was clipped by 5 bases and J by 3 bases; unmatched bases: 10. CDR3 length: 16 amino acids. Germline V gene lookup returns CDR1 LNHDA and CDR2 SQIVND (reference sequence). The CDR3 region is CASSPEDRGSYTEAFF. CDR3 nucleotides: TGTGCCAGTAGTCCCGAGGACAGGGGATCGTACACTGAAGCTTTCTTT.

The V call is TRBV29-1, the J call TRBJ2-2; TRBD1 matches at 7 bases. The CDR3 contains 15 residues. The germline V gene has CDR1 SQVTM and CDR2 ANQGSEA. With V trimmed by 3 bases and J by 1 base, 5 bases remained unmatched. The CDR3 reads CSVEGQGENTGELFF. For the CDR3, the DNA is TGCAGCGTTGAGGGCCAGGGGGAGAACACCGGGGAGCTGTTTTTT.

The chain couples TRBV27 to TRBJ1-5; TRBD1 aligns across 7 bases. The CDR3 sequence is 14 residues long. V was pared by 6 bases and J by 9 bases, with 11 bases of the junction left unmatched. Germline CDR1 is MNHEY and CDR2 is SMNVEV (reference sequence). The CDR3 DNA reads TGTGCCAGCAGCCGTCGACAGGGACAGCGGCCCCAGCATTTT. Residues: CASSRRQGQRPQHF.

The genes are TRBV5-1 and TRBJ1-2, with TRBD1 matching over 8 bases. J was trimmed by 7 bases and V by 6 bases; bases with no gene match: 14. CDR3 length equals 15 residues. Germline loops: CDR1 SGHRS, CDR2 YFSETQ. The CDR3: CASTLFETGVRGYTF. CDR3 in DNA: TGCGCCAGCACCCTGTTCGAGACAGGGGTCCGTGGCTACACCTTC.

This sequence joins TRBV11-2 and TRBJ1-1; 7 bases match TRBD1. J was trimmed by 13 bases and V by 8 bases; bases with no gene match: 16. This CDR3 is 13 amino acids long. The germline CDR1 and CDR2 sequences are SGHAT and FQNNGV. This CDR3 is CASSKGALDSHFF. CDR3 nucleotide sequence: TGTGCCAGCTCAAAGGGGGCCTTGGATTCGCATTTCTTT.

V gene TRBV3-1 (or the pseudogene TRBV3-2) combines with J gene TRBJ1-5; D is unresolved. Trimming removed 2 bases from V and 1 base from J, with 3 bases in between. This CDR3 spans 13 amino acids. Looked up from germline, CDR1 is LGHDT and CDR2 is YNNKEL (reference sequence). The CDR3 region is CASSQLSNQPQHF. Here the CDR3 DNA reads TGTGCCAGCAGCCAACTGAGCAATCAGCCCCAGCATTTT.

This clone appeared a few times. The V gene is TRBV6-2 or TRBV6-3, the J gene TRBJ1-6, with D possibly being TRBD1 (5 bases). V lost 4 bases, J lost 7 bases, and 11 bases lay in between. The CDR3 runs to 14 residues. CDR1 and CDR2 from the germline V gene are MNHEY and SVGEGT. CDR3 nucleotides: TGTGCCAGCAGTTTGGGGCGACGCAATTCACCCCTCCACTTT. Translation: CASSLGRRNSPLHF.

The V call is TRBV4-1, the J call TRBJ2-7, with D possibly being TRBD2 (6 bases). The germline V and J ends were trimmed by 4 bases and 2 bases, with 12 bases remaining between them. This CDR3 spans 14 amino acids. CDR1 is MGHRA, CDR2 YSYEKL, per germline. CDR3 loop: CASSPRGGAYEQYF. For the CDR3, the DNA is TGCGCCAGCAGCCCCCGTGGAGGGGCCTACGAGCAGTACTTC.

The V call is TRBV30, the J call TRBJ2-1; TRBD2 is a possible D gene (5 bases). This CDR3 has 10 amino acids. In germline, CDR1 is GTSNPN, CDR2 SVGIG (reference sequence). The V and J ends lost 8 bases and 4 bases respectively, with 6 bases between them. The CDR3 sequence: CAGGYNEQFF. CDR3 nucleotides: TGTGCCGGAGGTTACAATGAGCAGTTCTTC.